A selection of T cell receptor beta chains follows, all from one sample in a study of identical twins. TCRdb reprocessed the 5' RACE reads via MiXCR and lists one record per CDR3 protein. The table has about 920,000 distinct CDR3 sequences, more than 9% seen once; the top ten hold under 2%. These data were also filed under a second study, of yellow fever vaccine responses in identical twins.

The specimen sequenced was PBMCs. These TCRs come from a woman under 30 in good health. Both conserved end residues are part of each CDR3. The D gene is left open where the match is weak. Clone size is shown for a subset of rows, as once, few, many or a class of expanded clone.

cdr3_nt	cdr3_aa	j_call	v_call	clone_size	d_call	cdr3_length
TGTGCCACCAGTCGCGGGGGGTACGGGACAGGGGTTGGGGCCAACGTCCTGACTTTC	CATSRGGYGTGVGANVLTF	TRBJ2-6	TRBV24-1	few	TRBD1	19
TGTGCCAGCAGCGCCTCCGGGCCCGACACCGGGGAGCTGTTTTTT	CASSASGPDTGELFF	TRBJ2-2	TRBV21-1	once	NA	15
TGTGCCAGCAGTCCAACATGGGCCTCGTCATCTCACATTCAGTACTTC	CASSPTWASSSHIQYF	TRBJ2-4	TRBV27	NA	NA	16
TGCAGTGCTAGAGATTCGGGGCTAGCGACCACCGGGGAGCTGTTTTTT	CSARDSGLATTGELFF	TRBJ2-2	TRBV20-1	NA	NA	16
TGTGCCAGCAGCCAAGTAGTGCGGGCGCCCCAGCATTTT	CASSQVVRAPQHF	TRBJ1-5	TRBV3-1	NA	NA	13
TGTGCCAGCAGCCCTTACCCACAGGGTCACGATGAGCAGTTCTTC	CASSPYPQGHDEQFF	TRBJ2-1	TRBV9	many	NA	15
TGTGCCAGCAGAGAGTCAGGGGTAGCTAATGAAAAACTGTTTTTT	CASRESGVANEKLFF	TRBJ1-4	TRBV12-3/TRBV12-4	NA	NA	15
TGCGCCAGCAGTCCATCTGATGGCGGGAGAAGGACAGATACGCAGTATTTT	CASSPSDGGRRTDTQYF	TRBJ2-3	TRBV4-1	few	TRBD2	17
TGCAGTGCTCCTGAGTTTGTCGGAAGCTCCTACGAGCAGTACTTC	CSAPEFVGSSYEQYF	TRBJ2-7	TRBV20-1	NA	NA	15
TGTGCCAGCAGTCCTGACATAGGCGTAAACACTGAAGCTTTCTTT	CASSPDIGVNTEAFF	TRBJ1-1	TRBV6-4	few	NA	15
TGCAGCGTTGAAGAGGCAGCGAGTGAGCAGTTCTTC	CSVEEAASEQFF	TRBJ2-1	TRBV29-1	NA	NA	12
TGTGCCAGCAGCTTCTCGGACGTAATTAGTGGGGAGCTGTTTTTT	CASSFSDVISGELFF	TRBJ2-2	TRBV7-2	NA	NA	15
TGTGCCAGCAGTTTCCCATCGAGCACCGGGGAGCTGTTTTTT	CASSFPSSTGELFF	TRBJ2-2	TRBV12-3/TRBV12-4	few	NA	14
TGTGCCAGCAGTGAAGGGGAACAGGGGCCAGATACGCAGTATTTT	CASSEGEQGPDTQYF	TRBJ2-3	TRBV2	few	TRBD1	15
TGCGCCAGCAGCGAAGCTAGCACAGATACGCAGTATTTT	CASSEASTDTQYF	TRBJ2-3	TRBV5-1	NA	NA	13
TGCGCCAGCAGCCAAGCTAGGGGTCAACGGGACAAACGCACAGATACGCAGTATTTT	CASSQARGQRDKRTDTQYF	TRBJ2-3	TRBV4-1	NA	NA	19
TGTGCCAGCAGCCAAGATGGAGCCAAGTTCACAGATACGCAGTATTTT	CASSQDGAKFTDTQYF	TRBJ2-3	TRBV3-1	NA	NA	16
TGTGCCAGCAGCCCCTCCAACGCAAATTACAATGAGCAGTTCTTC	CASSPSNANYNEQFF	TRBJ2-1	TRBV14	few	NA	15
TGTGCCAGCAGTGTGGGGGACATTTCTGGGGCCAACGTCCTGACTTTC	CASSVGDISGANVLTF	TRBJ2-6	TRBV12-3/TRBV12-4	few	NA	16
TGCGCCAGCAGCCAAGGGGCAGATACGCAGTATTTT	CASSQGADTQYF	TRBJ2-3	TRBV7-9	many	NA	12
TGTGCCAGCAGTTTATTTGCGGGAGCGTACAATGAGCAGTTCTTC	CASSLFAGAYNEQFF	TRBJ2-1	TRBV12-3/TRBV12-4	many	TRBD2	15
TGTGCCAGCAGCCCCCAGGGGCGGGTTGGCGGGAGCACTGAAGCTTTCTTT	CASSPQGRVGGSTEAFF	TRBJ1-1	TRBV7-2	once	NA	17
TGTGCCACCACAGACCGCACGGTCCAGCGCGTGGGATGGTTCTTC	CATTDRTVQRVGWFF	TRBJ2-1	TRBV27	NA	NA	15
TGTGCCAGCAGCTCAGATTGGGGACGCCATTCCTACAATGAGCAGTTCTTC	CASSSDWGRHSYNEQFF	TRBJ2-1	TRBV5-6	few	NA	17
TGTGCCAGCATCGGACTATCCAACAATGAGCAGTTCTTC	CASIGLSNNEQFF	TRBJ2-1	TRBV6-1	many	NA	13
TGTGCCAGCAGTTATGGGACAGGCTACACTGAAGCTTTCTTT	CASSYGTGYTEAFF	TRBJ1-1	TRBV6-5	few	TRBD1	14
TGTGCCAGCAGCTCCAGGAGTTCCAGGGAGAACACTGAAGCTTTCTTT	CASSSRSSRENTEAFF	TRBJ1-1	TRBV7-9	NA	NA	16
TGTGCCAGCAGCCCAACTAGCGGGGGGCGGGAGACCCAGTACTTC	CASSPTSGGRETQYF	TRBJ2-5	TRBV7-8	many	TRBD2	15
TGCAGCGCGACCGGCAGAGGTGTGGATACGCAGTATTTT	CSATGRGVDTQYF	TRBJ2-3	TRBV29-1	few	NA	13
TGCAGTGCCGCAGTACTAGCGGGAGGGGACAGTGAGCAGTTCTTC	CSAAVLAGGDSEQFF	TRBJ2-1	TRBV20-1	many	TRBD2	15
TGTGCCAGCACCCCCGACAGGGGGCGCGTCTATGGCTACACCTTC	CASTPDRGRVYGYTF	TRBJ1-2	TRBV6-1	NA	TRBD1	15
TGTGCCAGCAGAGACTTTAGCGGGAGAAGTGATACGCAGTATTTT	CASRDFSGRSDTQYF	TRBJ2-3	TRBV6-1	few	TRBD2	15
TGCGCCATCAGCTCCAGGCCGGGTCTAGCGGGGGGGCCTAGAGAGACAGATACGCAGTATTTT	CAISSRPGLAGGPRETDTQYF	TRBJ2-3	TRBV5-1	NA	TRBD2	21
TGTGCCAGCAAGGGGGAAGCGGGAAGGGGAAATGAGCAGTTCTTC	CASKGEAGRGNEQFF	TRBJ2-1	TRBV6-1	NA	NA	15
TGTGCCAGTAGTACTACAGGGGGCGTGGGCAATCAGCCCCAGCATTTT	CASSTTGGVGNQPQHF	TRBJ1-5	TRBV19	NA	TRBD1	16
TGTGCCAGCAGTGTGACCGGGAGGGAGCAGTTCTTC	CASSVTGREQFF	TRBJ2-1	TRBV27	NA	TRBD2	12
TGTGCCAGCAGCCCTCCCCGACTAGCGGGAGTTACGTACGAGCAGTACTTC	CASSPPRLAGVTYEQYF	TRBJ2-7	TRBV7-2	many	TRBD2	17
TGCAGTGCTAGAGTTTCGGGGGGCGCTTCTTATGGCTACACCTTC	CSARVSGGASYGYTF	TRBJ1-2	TRBV20-1	NA	NA	15
TGCAGTGCTAGAGATGGGGGGACGGTCAACAATGAGCAGTTCTTC	CSARDGGTVNNEQFF	TRBJ2-1	TRBV20-1	NA	NA	15
TGCAGTGCTAACCCCCGACAGATTAACTATGGCTACACCTTC	CSANPRQINYGYTF	TRBJ1-2	TRBV20-1	NA	NA	14